One and the same sample provided the 22 T cell receptor beta chains below, sequenced in a study of spatial heterogeneity in lung cancer. TCRdb re-called the 5' RACE reads through MiXCR, storing one row per CDR3 protein. The sample has approximately 11,000 distinct CDR3 sequences; about 5% are singletons. The time point is: sample taken at primary tumor resection. The antigens these receptors bind are not known. Findings and caveats of the study: How many expanded intratumoral alpha and beta TCRs were present tracked the tumor mutation count, which was a count of nonsynonymous mutations.

The sample consisted of lung tumor tissue, taken at surgery. The receptors here all came from a male donor with early-stage non-small cell lung cancer.

In its sample, this clonotype was seen many times. This beta chain appears as a stray read in a library generated for alpha chains; its size is not informative. The chain uses TRBV4-2 and TRBJ1-6, with D hard to call. The CDR3 spans 16 residues. Germline V gene lookup returns CDR1 LGHNA and CDR2 YNFKEQ. The germline V and J ends were trimmed by 0 bases and 6 bases, with 12 bases remaining between them. In DNA form, the CDR3 reads TGTGCCAGCAGCCAAGATGCCATGACTATTAATTCACCCCTCCACTTT. Protein sequence: CASSQDAMTINSPLHF.

In its sample, this clonotype is medium-sized. This beta chain lies outside the target of a library built for alpha chains; its clone size means little. This chain uses TRBV18 with TRBJ1-1, with a possible D match to TRBD1 (6 bases). The V gene's germline CDR1 is KGHSH and CDR2 LQKENI. The CDR3 has 14 residues. V was pared by 0 bases and J by 5 bases, with 10 bases between. As DNA, the CDR3 is TGTGCCAGCTCACCACCCAGGGGCCCTACTGAAGCTTTCTTT. Its translation: CASSPPRGPTEAFF.

This clonotype came up many times. Since it is a stray read in a library aimed at alpha chains, this beta chain has a size that is not meaningful. The chain joins TRBV7-9 to TRBJ1-4; D perhaps matches TRBD1 (6 bases). Trimming left V 11 bases short and J 0 bases short, with 19 bases between. The germline CDR1 and CDR2 sequences are SEHNR and FQNEAQ (reference sequence). The CDR3 spans 16 residues. The CDR3 here is CALGPGGGATNEKLFF. For the CDR3, the DNA is TGTGCCCTAGGGCCCGGAGGGGGAGCAACTAATGAAAAACTGTTTTTT.

This clonotype was counted ten times or more. Being off target in a library aimed at alpha chains, this beta chain has a size of little meaning. This chain connects TRBV7-8 to TRBJ2-1; 16 bases are shared with TRBD2. J gave up 0 bases and V 6 bases, and 20 bases lay outside the gene matches. Looked up from germline, CDR1 is SGHVS and CDR2 is FQNEAQ. This CDR3 is 23 amino acids long. The CDR3 sequence: CASRSTGGGEGLAGGRSYNEQFF. The CDR3 bases are TGTGCCAGCAGGAGTACAGGGGGCGGTGAGGGACTAGCGGGAGGGCGCTCCTACAATGAGCAGTTCTTC. The whole variable domain, remainder taken from reference TRBV7-8 and TRBJ2-1, is GAGVSQSPRYKVAKRGQDVALRCDPISGHVSLFWYQQALGQGPEFLTYFQNEAQLDKSGLPSDRFFAERPEGSVSTLKIQRTQQEDSAVYLCASRSTGGGEGLAGGRSYNEQFFGPGTRLTVL.

Turning to this clonotype: It may be a read error: a sequence one base away is much more abundant. As an off-target read in a library built for alpha chains, this beta chain has a frequency of little significance. V gene TRBV20-1 combines with J gene TRBJ2-1, with D perhaps matching TRBD2 (5 bases). There are 14 residues in the CDR3. Germline loops: CDR1 DFQATT, CDR2 SNEGSKA (reference sequence). The CDR3 reads CSVRIGSSYNEQFF. CDR3 coding DNA: TGCAGTGTTAGAATAGGGAGCTCCTACAATGAGCAGTTCTTC.

This clonotype was seen a few times. Little can be read into the size of this beta chain, an off-target read in a library designed for alpha chains. The rearrangement joins TRBV5-4 to TRBJ2-2; 10 bases map to TRBD2. V lost 0 bases, J lost 4 bases, and 9 bases stayed unmatched. The CDR3 sequence is 18 residues long. Germline values: CDR1 SGHNT, CDR2 YYREEE (reference sequence). The CDR3 sequence: CASSLGLAGEPGTGELFF. The CDR3 DNA reads as TGTGCCAGCAGCTTGGGTCTAGCGGGGGAGCCGGGCACCGGGGAGCTGTTTTTT.

This clonotype ranks as medium-sized. This beta chain turned up in a library designed for alpha chains; as an off-target read, its abundance says little. The CDR3 DNA reads as TGTGCCAGCAGTTTCCAGGGGGCGGGTACCGGGGAGCTGTTTTTT. This codes for CASSFQGAGTGELFF. J is TRBJ2-2 and V is TRBV28; TRBD1 matches 8 bases. The CDR3 length is 15 residues. J gave up 5 bases and V 3 bases, and 5 bases lay outside the gene matches. Germline V CDR1 and CDR2: MDHEN, SYDVKM.

This clonotype was counted ten times or more. The library was prepared for alpha chains; this beta chain is a stray read, so its frequency means little. The V and J genes are TRBV6-1 and TRBJ2-7; D is unresolved. Germline loops: CDR1 MNHNS, CDR2 SASEGT. The CDR3 loop spans 13 amino acids. V lost 5 bases and J 2 bases, leaving 10 bases between the germline ends. The CDR3: CASSQVGPYEQYF. The CDR3 bases are TGTGCCAGCAGTCAGGTGGGTCCCTACGAGCAGTACTTC.

This clonotype turned up a few times. Within a library made for alpha chains, this beta chain is off target, and its count is uninformative. The gene calls are TRBV6-1 and TRBJ2-7; possibly TRBD1 for D (6 bases). Germline V gives CDR1 MNHNS, CDR2 SASEGT. Trimming removed 6 bases at V and 0 bases at J, with 12 bases between. The CDR3 spans 14 residues. The CDR3 sequence: CASRVDRTSYEQYF. DNA of the CDR3: TGTGCCAGCAGGGTAGACAGGACCTCCTACGAGCAGTACTTC.

In regard to this clonotype: Because it lacks the conserved phenylalanine or tryptophan at the end, this CDR3 is likely a read error. The library was designed around alpha chains, so this beta chain is a stray read whose abundance carries little weight. This chain links TRBV6-2 or TRBV6-3 with TRBJ2-3; D is unresolved. Germline V gene lookup returns CDR1 MNHEY and CDR2 SVGEGT. V was shortened by 2 bases and J by 1 base, with 7 bases between the two germline ends. The CDR3 covers 14 residues. CDR3 nucleotide sequence: TGTGCCAGCAGTTACACTGGACGCACAGATACGCAGTATTTA. Translating it yields CASSYTGRTDTQYL.

This clonotype was observed at least ten times. Because the library targeted alpha chains, this beta chain is an off-target read whose size means little. This chain uses TRBV10-3 with TRBJ1-5; D gene ambiguous. This CDR3 comprises 14 residues. Germline V gene lookup returns CDR1 ENHRY and CDR2 SYGVKD. The V end was cut by 4 bases, the J end by 0 bases, with 7 bases between. The CDR3 here is CAISAAGSNQPQHF. The CDR3 DNA reads as TGTGCCATCAGTGCGGCAGGTAGCAATCAGCCCCAGCATTTT.

About this clonotype: A library prepared for alpha chains yielded this beta chain as an off-target read; its size is of little meaning. The CDR3 sequence is CASSSLETAKNIQYF. DNA for the CDR3: TGTGCCAGCAGTTCCCTGGAGACTGCCAAAAACATTCAGTACTTC. The chain uses TRBV28 and TRBJ2-4, with D uncertain. The CDR3 length is 15 residues. The V end lost 4 bases, the J end lost 1 base, and 11 bases lay between the germline ends. CDR1 and CDR2 (germline): MDHEN, SYDVKM.

With respect to this clonotype: Because this beta chain is a stray read in a library intended to capture alpha chains, its abundance should not be given much weight. J is TRBJ1-2 and V is TRBV7-8; D unclear. Trimming removed 1 base at V and 4 bases at J, with 13 bases between. The CDR3 has 15 amino acids. Germline V gives CDR1 SGHVS, CDR2 FQNEAQ. This CDR3 is CASSLDLGSLYGYTF. CDR3 in DNA: TGTGCCAGCAGCTTAGATTTGGGGAGTCTCTATGGCTACACCTTC.

This clonotype appeared many times. With the library built for alpha chains, this beta chain is off target and its frequency is not meaningful. The CDR3 loop is CSVKGPGGFTDTQYF. CDR3 bases: TGCAGCGTTAAGGGGCCAGGGGGCTTCACAGATACGCAGTATTTT. The rearrangement joins TRBV29-1 to TRBJ2-3; 8 bases line up with TRBD1. J lost 2 bases, V lost 5 bases, and 9 bases had no gene match. The germline V gene encodes CDR1 SQVTM and CDR2 ANQGSEA. There are 15 residues in the CDR3.

Judged by abundance, this clonotype is medium-sized. In a library made to pick up alpha chains, this beta chain is a stray read with a size that means little. V and J are TRBV3-1 and TRBJ2-7; D assignment may be TRBD1 or TRBD2 (5 bases each). CDR3 length: 15 amino acids. The germline V and J ends were trimmed by 3 bases and 2 bases, with 14 bases remaining between them. Germline CDR1 and CDR2: LGHDT and YNNKEL (reference sequence). CDR3 DNA sequence: TGTGCCAGCAGCCACCGAGAGGGGACCCCCTACGAGCAGTACTTC. Its protein is CASSHREGTPYEQYF.

This clonotype has ten or more counts. The library was built for alpha chains, so this beta chain is an off-target read and its size means little. This chain uses TRBV20-1 with TRBJ1-5; D unclear. Germline CDR1 is DFQATT and CDR2 is SNEGSKA (reference sequence). V lost 0 bases, J lost 3 bases, and 18 bases lay in between. The CDR3 runs 17 residues. CDR3 residues: CSARDRGPNSNNQPQHF. The CDR3 DNA is TGCAGTGCTAGAGATAGAGGACCCAATTCAAACAATCAGCCCCAGCATTTT.

This clonotype came up many times. As an off-target read in a library built for alpha chains, this beta chain has a frequency of little significance. The rearrangement joins TRBV20-1 to TRBJ2-3, with D unresolved. The CDR3 is 12 residues long. Germline CDR1 DFQATT, CDR2 SNEGSKA (reference sequence). Deletions cut 2 bases from V and 2 bases from J, with 5 bases between. CDR3 residues: CSARKDTDTQYF. The CDR3 nucleotides read TGCAGTGCTAGAAAAGACACAGATACGCAGTATTTT.

There are many counts of this clonotype. As an off-target read in a library built for alpha chains, this beta chain has a frequency of little significance. The chain uses TRBV29-1 and TRBJ1-5, with a weak D call TRBD1 (5 bases). Germline lookup yields CDR1 SQVTM and CDR2 ANQGSEA. CDR3 length: 13 residues. Trimming shortened V by 6 bases and J by 1 base, and 10 bases separated the two germline ends. The CDR3 here is CSVGQGSNQPQHF. The CDR3 nucleotides read TGCAGCGTGGGTCAGGGAAGCAATCAGCCCCAGCATTTT.

This clonotype was detected ten times or more. This beta chain lies outside the target of a library built for alpha chains; its clone size means little. The chain has TRBV7-9 and TRBJ2-7; D is ambiguous. Germline CDR1 is SEHNR and CDR2 is FQNEAQ (reference sequence). This CDR3 spans 12 amino acids. Deletions cut 4 bases from V and 3 bases from J, with 7 bases between. The CDR3 region is CASSSHHYEQYF. The CDR3 bases are TGTGCCAGCAGCTCCCACCACTACGAGCAGTACTTC.

In its sample, this clonotype was seen many times. The size of this beta chain means little, since it is a stray read in a library made for alpha chains. The CDR3 spells CASSSDSGNTIYF. The CDR3 DNA sequence: TGTGCCAGCAGCTCGGATTCTGGAAACACCATATATTTT. The chain carries TRBV7-6 and TRBJ1-3; D is ambiguous. Germline CDR1 is SGHVS and CDR2 is FNYEAQ. The CDR3 spans 13 residues. Trimming stripped 4 bases from V and 1 base from J, with 5 bases between.

This clonotype is medium-sized by share. An end of the junction differs from the germline gene, which may be a read error. Since it is a stray read in a library aimed at alpha chains, this beta chain has a size that is not meaningful. The chain employs TRBV28 and TRBJ2-7; D may correspond to TRBD1 or TRBD2 (5 bases each). Germline V gene lookup returns CDR1 MDHEN and CDR2 SYDVKM. The length of the CDR3 is 12 residues. The DNA for the CDR3 is TGTGCCAGCGCTCGGGGCCTTCTGTTCATTGACTTC. Translation gives CASARGLLFIDF.

This clonotype was counted only a few times. A library made for alpha chains picked up this beta chain off target, so its size means little. V usage is TRBV28 and J usage is TRBJ1-4; D is perhaps TRBD1 (6 bases). This CDR3 contains 15 residues. V gave up 7 bases and J gave up 0 bases, with 12 bases separating them. Looked up from germline, CDR1 is MDHEN and CDR2 is SYDVKM. CDR3 coding DNA: TGTGCCAGCACCAAGGGGGGCGCAACTAATGAAAAACTGTTTTTT. Protein: CASTKGGATNEKLFF.